The rows below give T cell receptor beta chains drawn from one sample of a study of OX40 agonist ivuxolimab in advanced cancers. Here immunoSEQ multiplex PCR was the method, and the copy in TCRdb shows in-frame clones only, minus some. The sample shows over 25,000 clones, 81% of them seen only once. The sample consisted of CD4+ or CD8+ T cells sorted from blood, taken in a trial of the OX40 agonist ivuxolimab. These receptors were taken from an adult with an advanced solid tumor such as melanoma, head and neck, liver or kidney cancer. Both conserved end residues are part of each CDR3. D genes are given only for firm matches. Clone size, where shown, is once, few, many, or a class for clones that have expanded.

clone_size	cdr3_length	v_call	d_call	j_call	cdr3_nt	cdr3_aa
-	16	TRBV4-2	-	TRBJ2-5	TGTGCCAGCAGCCAACTAGAGTCGGAGTACCAAGAGACCCAGTACTTC	CASSQLESEYQETQYF
-	15	TRBV27	TRBD1	TRBJ2-7	TGTGCCAGCAGTTCGGGGACAGGAGAATACTACGAGCAGTACTTC	CASSSGTGEYYEQYF
-	14	TRBV18	TRBD1	TRBJ2-7	TGTGCCAGCTCAGCCGGGACAGGGTCCTACGAGCAGTACTTC	CASSAGTGSYEQYF
-	18	TRBV7-6	TRBD2	TRBJ2-1	TGTGCCAGCAGCCCGAGTCGGACTAGCGGGAGGGAATACAATGAGCAGTTCTTC	CASSPSRTSGREYNEQFF
-	14	TRBV6-5	-	TRBJ2-7	TGTGCCAGCAGGTCCCCTAGCGACTCCTACGAGCAGTACTTC	CASRSPSDSYEQYF
-	15	TRBV9	-	TRBJ1-3	TGTGCCAGCATGGCAGGGTCGACGCCTGGAAACACCATATATTTT	CASMAGSTPGNTIYF
-	14	TRBV5-1	-	TRBJ1-4	TGCGCCAGCAGCTTTACGGGGGCGGAGGAAAAACTGTTTTTT	CASSFTGAEEKLFF
medium-sized	17	TRBV6-1	-	TRBJ1-3	TGTGCCAGCAGTGAACCCGGACGGGGGTGGCGGGGAAACACCATATATTTT	CASSEPGRGWRGNTIYF
few	14	TRBV6-5	-	TRBJ1-2	TGTGCCAGCAGTCCGTACCCGACGTGGTATGGCTACACCTTC	CASSPYPTWYGYTF
-	14	TRBV2	-	TRBJ2-7	TGTGCCAGCAGCCCCGGGGCAGGGGGGTACGAGCAGTACTTC	CASSPGAGGYEQYF
-	12	TRBV29-1	-	TRBJ1-1	TGCAGCTCCGGGGGGGGAAACACTGAAGCTTTCTTT	CSSGGGNTEAFF
-	15	TRBV7-8	TRBD2	TRBJ2-1	TGTGCCAGCAGCTTAGCGGCGGGAGGGCCCTATGAGCAGTTCTTC	CASSLAAGGPYEQFF
-	15	TRBV7-6	-	TRBJ1-2	TGTGCCAGCAGCGACCGGGGCGCCGCTAACTATGGCTACACCTTC	CASSDRGAANYGYTF
few	15	TRBV9	-	TRBJ1-1	TGTGCCAGCAGCGTAGAATCGGGGTTGGGGACTGAAGCTTTCTTT	CASSVESGLGTEAFF
-	16	TRBV5-8	-	TRBJ2-7	TGTGCCAGCAGCGTTGGAGAGGGGCGATTCTCCTACGAGCAGTACTTC	CASSVGEGRFSYEQYF
-	16	TRBV5-4	TRBD2	TRBJ2-7	TGTGCCAGCAGTTCCGGGACTAGCGGGAGGGGCGACGAGCAGTACTTC	CASSSGTSGRGDEQYF
-	13	TRBV5-5	TRBD2	TRBJ2-7	TGTGCCAGCAGCGGACTAGCGGGAGATGAGCAGTACTTC	CASSGLAGDEQYF
-	15	TRBV2	-	TRBJ2-3	TGTGCCAGCTATTTCGGCGGGGTATGGACAGATACGCAGTATTTT	CASYFGGVWTDTQYF
medium-sized	14	TRBV11-1	TRBD1	TRBJ1-6	TGTGCCAGCAGCCGGACAGGAAACAATTCACCCCTCCACTTT	CASSRTGNNSPLHF
once	15	TRBV19	-	TRBJ1-2	TGTGCCAGTAGTGTCAGGGACACCGGAGACTATGGCTACACCTTC	CASSVRDTGDYGYTF
-	17	TRBV15	-	TRBJ2-1	TGTGCCACCAGCAGATCCCGGGACATCAGCTCCTACAATGAGCAGTTCTTC	CATSRSRDISSYNEQFF
few	12	TRBV5-1	-	TRBJ2-7	TGCGCCAGCCGGATCAGCTCCTACGAGCAGTACTTC	CASRISSYEQYF
-	15	TRBV7-8	TRBD2	TRBJ2-3	TGTGCCAGCAGCTTAGCCGCGGGGGGGGGAGATACGCAGTATTTT	CASSLAAGGGDTQYF
-	13	TRBV6-5	-	TRBJ2-7	TGTGCCAGCAACGCGGACGGCGGCTACGAGCAGTACTTC	CASNADGGYEQYF
-	14	TRBV7-7	TRBD1	TRBJ1-2	TGTGCTAGCAGCCCCTACACAGGGGGCGACGGCTACACCTTC	CASSPYTGGDGYTF
-	13	TRBV6-6	-	TRBJ1-1	TGTGCCAGCAGTTACAGGGAGGACACTGAAGCTTTCTTT	CASSYREDTEAFF
-	13	TRBV5-4	-	TRBJ1-2	TGTGCCAGCAGGAACATTTTGAACTATGGCTACACCTTC	CASRNILNYGYTF
-	16	TRBV5-6	TRBD1	TRBJ1-2	TGTGCCAGCAGCGGGTGGACAGGGGAAAAGGACTATGGCTACACCTTC	CASSGWTGEKDYGYTF
-	19	TRBV5-6	-	TRBJ1-6	TGTGCCAGCAGCTTGATACGGGCGGGCCCGAGCTCCTATAATTCACCCCTCCACTTT	CASSLIRAGPSSYNSPLHF
-	15	TRBV5-1	TRBD1	TRBJ1-5	TGCGCCAGCAGCAGAGGGACAGGGGTAGGTCAGCCCCAGCATTTT	CASSRGTGVGQPQHF
-	15	TRBV6-1	-	TRBJ2-5	TGTGCCAGCAGTGAAGCGGGGGACTTTCAAGAGACCCAGTACTTC	CASSEAGDFQETQYF
-	13	TRBV4-1	-	TRBJ1-1	TGCGCCAGCAGCCAAGTCGGGGAGACTGAAGCTTTCTTT	CASSQVGETEAFF
-	14	TRBV28	-	TRBJ1-3	TGTGCCAGCAGTTTTTGGACAGCTGGAAACACCATATATTTT	CASSFWTAGNTIYF
-	17	TRBV9	TRBD2	TRBJ2-5	TGTGCCAGCAGCGACCCGGGGGAGGCTAGCGGGGCAGAGACCCAGTACTTC	CASSDPGEASGAETQYF
few	20	TRBV2	TRBD2	TRBJ2-1	TGTGCCATCCTCCTCGATATTGGGACTAGCGGGGTGAGCTCCTACAATGAGCAGTTCTTC	CAILLDIGTSGVSSYNEQFF
-	18	TRBV7-3	TRBD2	TRBJ2-2	TGTGCCAGCAGTTCTTCCCCAGCGGGAGGAATTGGGACCGGGGAGCTGTTTTTT	CASSSSPAGGIGTGELFF
-	14	TRBV10-3	-	TRBJ1-2	TGTGCCATCAGTGGGGTTACACCTTCGGATGGCTACACCTTC	CAISGVTPSDGYTF
-	14	TRBV19	-	TRBJ2-2	TGTGCCAGTAGTAGCAGTGGGGCCACCGGGGAGCTGTTTTTT	CASSSSGATGELFF
-	14	TRBV27	TRBD1	TRBJ1-6	TGTGCCAGCAGCCCGGACAGGAGGAATTCACCCCTCCACTTT	CASSPDRRNSPLHF
few	17	TRBV7-9	-	TRBJ2-7	TGTGCCAGCAGCTTAACGGGAGAGGGGGTTACCTCCTACGAGCAGTACTTC	CASSLTGEGVTSYEQYF
-	15	TRBV9	TRBD1	TRBJ2-2	TGTGCCAGCAGGGAGAGGGGGCGCGGCACCGGGGAGCTGTTTTTT	CASRERGRGTGELFF
few	15	TRBV9	-	TRBJ1-1	TGTGCCAGCAGCGTAGATCCTCGGATGAACACTGAAGCTTTCTTT	CASSVDPRMNTEAFF
-	14	TRBV4-1	-	TRBJ2-7	TGCGCCAGCAGCCAATGGACAGAGAGCTACGAGCAGTACTTC	CASSQWTESYEQYF
-	15	TRBV30	-	TRBJ2-2	TGTGCCTGGAGTGTGCAGGGCGCGAACACCGGGGAGCTGTTTTTT	CAWSVQGANTGELFF
once	14	TRBV28	TRBD1	TRBJ2-7	TGTGCCAGCAGCCGAGCGACAGGGGGCTACGAGCAGTACTTC	CASSRATGGYEQYF
once	14	TRBV7-9	-	TRBJ2-3	TGTGCCAGCAGCTTAGGGTTTAACAGGGATACGCAGTATTTT	CASSLGFNRDTQYF
-	12	TRBV11-3	-	TRBJ2-7	TGTGCCAGCAGCTCCCAAGTGGGCGAGCAGTACTTC	CASSSQVGEQYF
-	13	TRBV5-6	-	TRBJ2-7	TGTGCCAGCAGCCAGGGCAATACCTACGAGCAGTACTTC	CASSQGNTYEQYF
-	15	TRBV4-1	-	TRBJ1-3	TGCGCCAGCAGCCAAAATTCCTTCTCCGGAAACACCATATATTTT	CASSQNSFSGNTIYF